This T cell receptor (beta chain) stems from a study of a mutant IDH1 vaccine in newly diagnosed glioma. For the study at large: Previous treatment comprised radiotherapy, temozolomide, or both, mostly both. Study findings and constraints: Immune responses induced by vaccination arose in 93.3% of the patients.

Sample time point: week 47, end of study. Vaccine doses each comprised 300 ug of mutant IDH1 20-mer peptide, with topical imiquimod. The CDR3 consists of 16 residues. V shed 1 base and J shed 2 bases, with 14 bases lying between them. CDR1 LNHDA and CDR2 SQIVND come from the germline V gene (reference sequence). Repertoires were generated with immunoSEQ multiplex PCR, while TCRdb's copy carries only in-frame clones and drops some. The profile covers approximately 50,000 clones, with less than 90% appearing a single time and 3% to 3.5% taken by the ten largest. To note about this clone: What it recognizes is unknown.

The sample was PBMCs, taken from a glioma patient whose treatment included an IDH1 peptide vaccine. The genes are TRBV19 and TRBJ1-2; unclear D gene. This sequence was found in a woman in her forties or fifties with glioma. The CDR3: CASSIGMSGENYGYTF. The DNA of the CDR3 is TGTGCCAGTAGTATAGGCATGAGCGGGGAAAACTATGGCTACACCTTC.